This T cell receptor (beta chain) stems from a study of metastatic and nonmetastatic thyroid tumors. Across the study: Repertoire comparisons spanned blood and tumor or nodule tissue from malignant and benign thyroid patients.

Looked up from germline, CDR1 is SGHVS and CDR2 is FQNEAQ. CDR3 length: 14 residues. With V trimmed by 10 bases and J by 10 bases, 12 bases remained unmatched. All patients were treatment-naive before thyroid surgery. This clone was observed a single time. TCRdb reprocessed the PCR reads via MiXCR. The sample comprises 3,000 to 5,000 clones, roughly 21% of which are singletons, and around 35% rests with the top ten. Sequenced input: tumor tissue. The TCR comes from a male donor with papillary thyroid cancer or a benign thyroid nodule (not recorded which). Some clones in this sample may be carry-over from other donors' samples. V is TRBV7-8 and J is TRBJ1-6, with 8 bases matching TRBD1. The DNA of the CDR3 is TGTGCCACCGACAGGGGCACCGGAGGATCACCCCTCCACTTT. It specifies CATDRGTGGSPLHF.